This TCR beta chain was captured in a study of Graves' ophthalmopathy and Graves' hyperthyroidism. Using RNA transcripts, the TCR beta CDR3 regions were amplified. After a first-round RT-PCR with HTBI primers, a second-round multiplex PCR was run. MiXCR was run by TCRdb on the multiplex PCR reads, yielding one entry per CDR3 protein. Altogether about half a million distinct CDR3 sequences are present, under 15% being singletons, with the ten largest covering 9.8%. Among the exclusions were patients with other autoimmune diseases, uncontrolled infections, pregnancy or lactation. Germline V CDR1 and CDR2: SGHDT, YYEEEE. This CDR3 spans 13 amino acids. The V end was cut by 2 bases, the J end by 8 bases, with 13 bases between. This clonotype was counted many times.

The source material was blood. This sequence was found in a woman aged 30 to 39 with Graves' ophthalmopathy. The chain uses TRBV5-6 and TRBJ1-2; possible D gene TRBD1, 6 bases. The CDR3 coding sequence is TGTGCCAGCAGCTTAACAGGGTTGACGGGCTACACCTTC. Encoded protein: CASSLTGLTGYTF.